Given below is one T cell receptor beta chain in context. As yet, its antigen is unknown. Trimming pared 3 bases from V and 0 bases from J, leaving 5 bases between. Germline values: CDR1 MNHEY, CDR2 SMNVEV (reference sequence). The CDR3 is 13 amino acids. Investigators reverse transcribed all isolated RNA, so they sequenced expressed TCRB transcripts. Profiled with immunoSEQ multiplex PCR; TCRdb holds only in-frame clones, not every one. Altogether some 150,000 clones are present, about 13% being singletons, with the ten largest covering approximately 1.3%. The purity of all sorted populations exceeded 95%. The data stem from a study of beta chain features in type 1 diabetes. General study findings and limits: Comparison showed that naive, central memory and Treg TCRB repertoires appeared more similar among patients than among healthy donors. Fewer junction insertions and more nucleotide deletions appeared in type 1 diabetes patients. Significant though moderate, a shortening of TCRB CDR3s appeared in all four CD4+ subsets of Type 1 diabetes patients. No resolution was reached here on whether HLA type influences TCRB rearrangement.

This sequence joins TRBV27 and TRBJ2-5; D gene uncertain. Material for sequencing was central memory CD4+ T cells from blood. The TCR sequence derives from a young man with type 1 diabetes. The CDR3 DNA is TGTGCCAGCAGTTTCACCCACCAAGAGACCCAGTACTTC. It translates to CASSFTHQETQYF.